The 5 T cell receptor beta chains listed next were all sequenced from one sample in a study of metastatic and nonmetastatic thyroid tumors. Using MiXCR, TCRdb reanalyzed the PCR reads. Of 30,000 to 40,000 clones in the sample, less than 15% were seen once. Treatment of any kind had been given to no patient before thyroid surgery. The sequencing sample was made of blood. The receptors shown here come from a female donor with papillary thyroid cancer or a benign thyroid nodule (not recorded which). Some clones in this sample may be carry-over from other donors' samples.

Comments on this clone: At one end, the junction sequence differs from germline, possibly due to a read error. The chain recombines TRBV28 with TRBJ2-1; D gene ambiguous. CDR1 and CDR2 from the germline V gene are MDHEN and SYDVKM. The CDR3 runs to 14 residues. The CDR3 DNA sequence: TGTTCCAGCAGTTTCCGGATCTCCTACAATGATCAGTTCTTC. It translates to CSSSFRISYNDQFF.

In this sample, this clone turned up many times. The chain couples TRBV6-1 to TRBJ2-7, with D uncertain. The CDR3 runs to 12 residues. V lost 5 bases, J lost 4 bases, and 9 bases lay in between. Germline V gene sequence: CDR1 MNHNS, CDR2 SASEGT. The CDR3 DNA sequence: TGTGCCAGCAGTACCTCACGTTACGAGCAGTACTTC. Its translation: CASSTSRYEQYF.

In its sample, this clone was seen many times. A much larger clone is a single base away; this may be a read error. Additional DNA sequences in this sample encode the identical CDR3. The chain recombines TRBV19 with TRBJ2-3; tentatively, D is TRBD1 (6 bases). Germline V gene lookup returns CDR1 LNHDA and CDR2 SQIVND (reference sequence). The CDR3 loop spans 15 amino acids. The CDR3 DNA is TGTGCCAGCAGTATCTCCAGGGGATCCACAGATACGCAGTATTTT. This encodes CASSISRGSTDTQYF.

V gene TRBV6-1 combines with J gene TRBJ2-5, with a tentative D call TRBD1 (7 bases). V was clipped by 5 bases and J by 4 bases, with 29 bases between them. The CDR3 totals 19 residues. The germline gives CDR1 MNHNS, CDR2 SASEGT. In DNA form, the CDR3 reads TGTGCCAGCAGTCTCCGACAGGGCTGTGGCGGGAAGGTCCCAGAGACCCAGTACTTC. It is translated as CASSLRQGCGGKVPETQYF.

This clone was recorded many times. The chain has TRBV2 and TRBJ2-2, with D perhaps TRBD2 (5 bases). The V and J ends lost 7 bases and 3 bases respectively, with 12 bases between them. CDR3 length: 14 amino acids. Germline CDR1 and CDR2: SNHLY and FYNNEI. The CDR3 region has the DNA TGTGCCAGCATTGAGGGAGAGTACACCGGGGAGCTGTTTTTT. Translated, it gives CASIEGEYTGELFF.